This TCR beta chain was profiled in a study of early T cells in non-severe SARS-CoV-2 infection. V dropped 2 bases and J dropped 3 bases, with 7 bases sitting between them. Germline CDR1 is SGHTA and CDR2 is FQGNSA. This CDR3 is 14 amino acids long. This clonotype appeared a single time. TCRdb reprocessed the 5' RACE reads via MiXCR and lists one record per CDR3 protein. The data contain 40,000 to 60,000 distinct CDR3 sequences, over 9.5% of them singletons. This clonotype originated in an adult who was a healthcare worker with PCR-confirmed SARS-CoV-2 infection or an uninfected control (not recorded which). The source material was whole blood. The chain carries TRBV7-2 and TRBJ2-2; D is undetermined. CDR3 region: CASSLIAHTGELFF. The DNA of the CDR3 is TGTGCCAGCAGCTTAATAGCACACACCGGGGAGCTGTTTTTT.